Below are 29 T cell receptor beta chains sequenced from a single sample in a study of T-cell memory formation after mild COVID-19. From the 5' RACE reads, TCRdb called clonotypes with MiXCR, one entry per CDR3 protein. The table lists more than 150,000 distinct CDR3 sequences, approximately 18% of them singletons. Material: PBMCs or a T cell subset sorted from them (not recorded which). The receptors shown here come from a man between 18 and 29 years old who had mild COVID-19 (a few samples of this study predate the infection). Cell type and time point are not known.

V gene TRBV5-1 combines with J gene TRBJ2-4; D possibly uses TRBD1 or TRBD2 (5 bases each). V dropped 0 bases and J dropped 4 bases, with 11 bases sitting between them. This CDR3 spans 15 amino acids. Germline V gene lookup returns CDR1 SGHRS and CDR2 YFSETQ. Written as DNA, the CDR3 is TGCGCCAGCAGCTTGGAAGGGACGGTTAAAAACATTCAGTACTTC. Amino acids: CASSLEGTVKNIQYF.

CDR3 DNA sequence: TGCGCCAGCAGTGATTCGGACGCGAAAGAGACCCAGTACTTC. It codes for CASSDSDAKETQYF. This chain joins TRBV10-1 and TRBJ2-5; D gene unclear. The CDR3 is 14 amino acids. Germline lookup yields CDR1 WNHNN and CDR2 SYGVQD (reference sequence). Trimming pared 3 bases from V and 3 bases from J, leaving 11 bases between.

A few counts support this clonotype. CDR3 DNA: TGCAGTGCTAGATCCCTAACCGGGACTAGCGGATCCTACGAGCAGTACTTC. Translated: CSARSLTGTSGSYEQYF. The V call is TRBV20-1, the J call TRBJ2-7; 11 bases are shared with TRBD2. V shed 2 bases and J 1 base; nucleotides not matched to a gene: 10. The CDR3 runs to 17 residues. Germline loops: CDR1 DFQATT, CDR2 SNEGSKA (reference sequence).

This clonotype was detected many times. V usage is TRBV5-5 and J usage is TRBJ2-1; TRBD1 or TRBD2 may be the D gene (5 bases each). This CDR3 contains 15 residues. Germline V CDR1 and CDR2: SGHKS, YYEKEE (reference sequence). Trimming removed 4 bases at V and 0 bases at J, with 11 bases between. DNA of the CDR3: TGTGCCAGCAGCATGGGGACGGTCTCCTACAATGAGCAGTTCTTC. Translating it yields CASSMGTVSYNEQFF.

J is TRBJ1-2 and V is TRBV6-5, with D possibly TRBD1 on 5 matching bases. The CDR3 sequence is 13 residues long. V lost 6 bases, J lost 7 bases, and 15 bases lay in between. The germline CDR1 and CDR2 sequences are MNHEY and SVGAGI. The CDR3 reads CASSPGKDTGYTF. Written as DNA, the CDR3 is TGTGCCAGCAGCCCTGGGAAGGACACTGGCTACACCTTC.

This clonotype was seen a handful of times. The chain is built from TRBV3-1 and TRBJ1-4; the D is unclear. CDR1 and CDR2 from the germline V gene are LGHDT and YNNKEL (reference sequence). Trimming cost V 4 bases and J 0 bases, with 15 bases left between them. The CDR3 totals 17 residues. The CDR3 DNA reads TGTGCCAGCAGCCCCTCCCGTATGCGGTCAACTAATGAAAAACTGTTTTTT. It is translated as CASSPSRMRSTNEKLFF.

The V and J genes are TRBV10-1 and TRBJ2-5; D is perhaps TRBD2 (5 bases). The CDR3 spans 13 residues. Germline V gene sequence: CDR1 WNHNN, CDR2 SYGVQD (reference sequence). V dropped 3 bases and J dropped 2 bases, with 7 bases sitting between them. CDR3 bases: TGCGCCAGCAGTGAATCGGGGCAAGAGACCCAGTACTTC. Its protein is CASSESGQETQYF.

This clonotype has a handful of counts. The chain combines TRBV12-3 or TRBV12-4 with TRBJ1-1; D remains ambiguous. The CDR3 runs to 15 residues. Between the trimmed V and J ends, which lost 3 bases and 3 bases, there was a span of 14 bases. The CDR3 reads CASSFSGGYYTEAFF. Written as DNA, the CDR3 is TGTGCCAGCAGTTTTTCTGGAGGCTATTACACTGAAGCTTTCTTT.

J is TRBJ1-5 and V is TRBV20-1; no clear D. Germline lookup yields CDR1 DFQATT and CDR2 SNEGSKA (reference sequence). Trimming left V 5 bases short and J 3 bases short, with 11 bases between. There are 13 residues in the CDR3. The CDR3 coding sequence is TGCAGTGCTCTTCATGACCTCAATCAGCCCCAGCATTTT. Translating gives CSALHDLNQPQHF.

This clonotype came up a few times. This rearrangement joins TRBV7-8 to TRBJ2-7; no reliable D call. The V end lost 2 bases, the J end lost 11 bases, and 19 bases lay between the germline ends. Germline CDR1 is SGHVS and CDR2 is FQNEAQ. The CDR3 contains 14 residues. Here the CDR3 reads CASSLSDQLSPEYF. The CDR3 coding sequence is TGTGCCAGCAGCTTATCGGACCAGTTATCACCCGAGTACTTC.

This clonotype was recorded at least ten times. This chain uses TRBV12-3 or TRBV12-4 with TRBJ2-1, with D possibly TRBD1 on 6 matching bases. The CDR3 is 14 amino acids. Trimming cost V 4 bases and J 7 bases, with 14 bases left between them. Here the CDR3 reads CASSSYTGRNEQFF. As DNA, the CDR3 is TGTGCCAGCAGTTCTTACACAGGGAGAAATGAGCAGTTCTTC.

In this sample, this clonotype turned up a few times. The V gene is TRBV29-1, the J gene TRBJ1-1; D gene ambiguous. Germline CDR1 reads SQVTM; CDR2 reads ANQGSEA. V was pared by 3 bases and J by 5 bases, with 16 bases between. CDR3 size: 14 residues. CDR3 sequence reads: CSVERSAEPTEAFF. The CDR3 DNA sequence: TGCAGCGTTGAGCGGTCGGCTGAACCGACTGAAGCTTTCTTT.

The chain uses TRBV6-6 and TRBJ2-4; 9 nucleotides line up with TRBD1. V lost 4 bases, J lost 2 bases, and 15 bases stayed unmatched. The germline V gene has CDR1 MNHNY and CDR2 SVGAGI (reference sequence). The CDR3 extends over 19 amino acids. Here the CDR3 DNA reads TGTGCCAGCAGTTTTGCCGGGACAGGGACGATAGGAACCAAAAACATTCAGTACTTC. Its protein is CASSFAGTGTIGTKNIQYF.

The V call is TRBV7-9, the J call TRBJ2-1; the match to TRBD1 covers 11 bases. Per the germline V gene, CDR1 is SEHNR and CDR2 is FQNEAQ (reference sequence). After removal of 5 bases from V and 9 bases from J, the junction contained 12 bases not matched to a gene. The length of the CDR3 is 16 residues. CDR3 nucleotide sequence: TGTGCCAGCAGCCGACCCGGGACAGGGGGATCGGGTGAGCAGTTCTTC. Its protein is CASSRPGTGGSGEQFF.

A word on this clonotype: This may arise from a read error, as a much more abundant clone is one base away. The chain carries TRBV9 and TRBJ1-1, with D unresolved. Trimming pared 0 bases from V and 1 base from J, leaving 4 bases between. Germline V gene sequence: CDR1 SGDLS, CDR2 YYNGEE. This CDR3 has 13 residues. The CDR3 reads CASSVVPNTEAFF. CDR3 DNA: TGTGCCAGCAGCGTAGTGCCGAACACTGAAGCTTTCTTT.

CDR3 DNA sequence: TGTGCCAGTAGTACCGAAACCTCTTATGGCTACACCTTC. It translates to CASSTETSYGYTF. V usage is TRBV19 and J usage is TRBJ1-2; D gene unclear. The germline V gene encodes CDR1 LNHDA and CDR2 SQIVND (reference sequence). The CDR3 has 13 residues. Deletions cut 4 bases from V and 5 bases from J, with 11 bases between.

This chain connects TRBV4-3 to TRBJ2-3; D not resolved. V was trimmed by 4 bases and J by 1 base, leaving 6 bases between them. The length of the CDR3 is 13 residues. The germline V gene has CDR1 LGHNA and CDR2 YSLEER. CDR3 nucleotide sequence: TGCGCCAGCAGCCGGTTGGGCACAGATACGCAGTATTTT. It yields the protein CASSRLGTDTQYF.

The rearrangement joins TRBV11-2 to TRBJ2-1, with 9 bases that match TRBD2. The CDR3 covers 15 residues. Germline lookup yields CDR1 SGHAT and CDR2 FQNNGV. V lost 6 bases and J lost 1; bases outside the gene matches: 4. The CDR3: CASSGLATSYNEQFF. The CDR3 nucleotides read TGTGCCAGCAGTGGACTAGCGACTTCCTACAATGAGCAGTTCTTC.

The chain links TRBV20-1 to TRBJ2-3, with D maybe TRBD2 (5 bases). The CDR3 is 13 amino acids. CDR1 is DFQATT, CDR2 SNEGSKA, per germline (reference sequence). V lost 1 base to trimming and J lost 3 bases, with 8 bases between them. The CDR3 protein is CSARVPGTDTQYF. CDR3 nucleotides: TGCAGTGCTAGAGTCCCGGGGACAGATACGCAGTATTTT.

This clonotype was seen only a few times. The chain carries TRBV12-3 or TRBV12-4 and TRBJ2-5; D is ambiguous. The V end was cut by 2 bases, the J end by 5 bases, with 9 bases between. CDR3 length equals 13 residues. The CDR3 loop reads CASSLLEGETQYF. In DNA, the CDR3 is TGTGCCAGCAGTTTACTAGAAGGGGAGACCCAGTACTTC.

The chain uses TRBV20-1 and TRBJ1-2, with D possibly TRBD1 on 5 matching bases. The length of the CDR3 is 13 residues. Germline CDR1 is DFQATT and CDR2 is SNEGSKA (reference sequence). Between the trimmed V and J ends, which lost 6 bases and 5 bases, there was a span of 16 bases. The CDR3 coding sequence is TGCAGTGCCGAGGGGAGGGAATTATATGGCTACACCTTC. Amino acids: CSAEGRELYGYTF.

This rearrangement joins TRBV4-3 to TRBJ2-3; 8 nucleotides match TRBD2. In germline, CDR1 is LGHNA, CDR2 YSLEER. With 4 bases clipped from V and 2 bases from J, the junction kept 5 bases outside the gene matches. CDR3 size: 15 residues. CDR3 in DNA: TGCGCCAGCAGCCGGCGGGGGGCCGTCACAGATACGCAGTATTTT. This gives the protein CASSRRGAVTDTQYF.

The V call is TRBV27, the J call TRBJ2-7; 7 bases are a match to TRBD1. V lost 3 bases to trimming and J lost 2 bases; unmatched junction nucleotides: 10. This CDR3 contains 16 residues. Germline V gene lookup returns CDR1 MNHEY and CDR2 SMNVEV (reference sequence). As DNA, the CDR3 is TGTGCCAGCAGTTTCCTCTTGGGGACAGAGGCCTACGAGCAGTACGTC. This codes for CASSFLLGTEAYEQYV.

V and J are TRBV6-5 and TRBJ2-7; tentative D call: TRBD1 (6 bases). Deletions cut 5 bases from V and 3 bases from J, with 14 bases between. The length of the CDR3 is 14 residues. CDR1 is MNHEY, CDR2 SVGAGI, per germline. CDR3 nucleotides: TGTGCCAGCAGTCAAAACAGGGCAGGCTACGAGCAGTACTTC. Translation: CASSQNRAGYEQYF.

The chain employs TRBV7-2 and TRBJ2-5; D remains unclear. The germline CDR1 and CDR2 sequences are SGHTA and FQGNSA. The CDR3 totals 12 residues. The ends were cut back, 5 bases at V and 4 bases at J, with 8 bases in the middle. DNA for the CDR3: TGTGCCAGCAGCGCCCAGACAGAGACCCAGTACTTC. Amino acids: CASSAQTETQYF.

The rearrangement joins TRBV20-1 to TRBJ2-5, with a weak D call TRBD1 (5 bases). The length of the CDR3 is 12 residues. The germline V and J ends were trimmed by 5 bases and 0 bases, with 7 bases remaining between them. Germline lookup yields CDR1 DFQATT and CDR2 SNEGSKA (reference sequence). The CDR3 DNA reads TGCAGTGCTTTGGGGCACCAAGAGACCCAGTACTTC. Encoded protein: CSALGHQETQYF.

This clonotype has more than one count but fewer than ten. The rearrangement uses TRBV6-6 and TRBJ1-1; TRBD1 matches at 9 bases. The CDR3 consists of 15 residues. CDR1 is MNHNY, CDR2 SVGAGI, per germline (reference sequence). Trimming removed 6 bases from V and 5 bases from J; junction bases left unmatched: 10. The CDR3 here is CASSTRQGEGTEAFF. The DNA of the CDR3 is TGTGCCAGCAGCACCCGACAGGGGGAAGGAACTGAAGCTTTCTTT.

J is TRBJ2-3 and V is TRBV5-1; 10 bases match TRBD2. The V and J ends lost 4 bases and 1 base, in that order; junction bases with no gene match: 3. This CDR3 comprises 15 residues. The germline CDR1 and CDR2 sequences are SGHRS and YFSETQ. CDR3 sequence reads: CASSRSGGGTDTQYF. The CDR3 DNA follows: TGCGCCAGCAGCCGAAGCGGGGGGGGCACAGATACGCAGTATTTT.

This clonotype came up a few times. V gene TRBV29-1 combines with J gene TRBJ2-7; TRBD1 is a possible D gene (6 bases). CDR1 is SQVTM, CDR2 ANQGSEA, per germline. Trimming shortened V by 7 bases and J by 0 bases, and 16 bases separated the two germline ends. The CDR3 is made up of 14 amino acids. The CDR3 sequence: CSAQGTSSSYEQYF. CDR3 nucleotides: TGCAGCGCCCAGGGGACGTCTAGCTCCTACGAGCAGTACTTC.